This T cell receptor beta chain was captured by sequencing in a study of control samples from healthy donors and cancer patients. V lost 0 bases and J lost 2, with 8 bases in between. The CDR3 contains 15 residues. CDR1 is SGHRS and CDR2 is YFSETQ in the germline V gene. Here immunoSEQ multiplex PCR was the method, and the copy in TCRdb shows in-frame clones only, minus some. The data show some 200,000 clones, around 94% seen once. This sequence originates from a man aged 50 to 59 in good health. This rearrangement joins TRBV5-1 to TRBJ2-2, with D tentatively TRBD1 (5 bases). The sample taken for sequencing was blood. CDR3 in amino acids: CASSLADRNTGELFF. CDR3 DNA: TGCGCCAGCAGCTTGGCTGACAGAAACACCGGGGAGCTGTTTTTT.